These 7 T cell receptor beta chains came from one sample sequenced in a study of blood T cell repertoires in COVID-19. Data came from immunoSEQ multiplex PCR; TCRdb stores just in-frame clones and leaves some out. The table includes tens of thousands of clones, roughly nine tenths detected once. What was sequenced was peripheral blood. These receptor sequences come from a woman of 80 years or more with active COVID-19.

The chain recombines TRBV6-2 or TRBV6-3 with TRBJ2-1, with TRBD1 identical over 10 bases. Trimming removed 5 bases from V and 3 bases from J; junction bases left unmatched: 7. Germline CDR1 and CDR2: MNHEY and SVGEGT. CDR3 length: 16 residues. CDR3 in amino acids: CASSDRQGAHYNEQFF. The CDR3 nucleotides read TGTGCCAGCAGTGATCGACAGGGGGCGCACTACAATGAGCAGTTCTTC.

V is TRBV2 and J is TRBJ1-5; possibly TRBD1 for D (6 bases). From germline, CDR1 is SNHLY and CDR2 FYNNEI. V lost 3 bases and J lost 7, with 10 bases in between. The CDR3 totals 13 residues. In DNA form, the CDR3 reads TGTGCCAGCAGTGATCAAGGGGGACAGCCCCAGCATTTT. Its translation is CASSDQGGQPQHF. The variable domain in full, completed from reference TRBV2 and TRBJ1-5, reads EPEVTQTPSHQVTQMGQEVILRCVPISNHLYFYWYRQILGQKVEFLVSFYNNEISEKSEIFDDQFSVERPDGSNFTLKIRSTKLEDSAMYFCASSDQGGQPQHFGDGTRLSIL.

The chain uses TRBV19 and TRBJ2-7; 7 nucleotides align to TRBD1. Unmatched junction bases numbered 4, after V lost 4 bases and J lost 1 base. Germline V CDR1 and CDR2: LNHDA, SQIVND (reference sequence). CDR3 length equals 14 residues. In DNA, the CDR3 is TGTGCCAGTAGTACCGACAGGGTTTCCTACGAGCAGTACTTC. This gives the protein CASSTDRVSYEQYF.

In this sample, this clone turned up once. The chain employs TRBV2 and TRBJ2-1; TRBD2 might be the D (5 bases). V lost 10 bases to trimming and J lost 1 base, with 11 bases between them. The CDR3 contains 13 residues. Germline V CDR1 and CDR2: SNHLY, FYNNEI. CDR3 residues: CANQAESYNEQFF. The CDR3 nucleotides are TGTGCCAACCAAGCGGAATCCTACAATGAGCAGTTCTTC.

This sequence joins TRBV30 and TRBJ2-2; D remains ambiguous. The germline V and J ends were trimmed by 4 bases and 6 bases, with 9 bases remaining between them. The CDR3 has 12 residues. The germline V gene encodes CDR1 GTSNPN and CDR2 SVGIG (reference sequence). CDR3 in amino acids: CAWNNAAGELFF. The CDR3 DNA sequence: TGTGCCTGGAACAATGCGGCCGGGGAGCTGTTTTTT.

The rearrangement links TRBV12-3 or TRBV12-4 to TRBJ1-2; 9 bases are a match to TRBD1. This CDR3 is 12 amino acids long. The trim removed 5 bases at V and 8 bases at J, leaving 3 bases unmatched. The chain's CDR3 is CASSGQGRGYTF. The CDR3 region has the DNA TGTGCCAGCAGTGGACAGGGGAGAGGCTACACCTTC.

The rearrangement joins TRBV24-1 to TRBJ2-2; 8 positions agree with TRBD1. This CDR3 region has 16 residues. Unmatched junction bases numbered 4, after V lost 4 bases and J lost 1 base. Looked up from germline, CDR1 is KGHDR and CDR2 is SFDVKD. The CDR3 coding sequence is TGTGCCACCAGTGAAGCCGGGACAGGGAACACCGGGGAGCTGTTTTTT. It translates to CATSEAGTGNTGELFF.